A single sample is the source of the 2 T cell receptor beta chains below, sequenced in a study of molecular identifiers for immune sequencing clone quantification. TCRdb redid the calling of the PCR reads with MiXCR, one entry per CDR3 protein. The data hold about 300,000 distinct CDR3 sequences, with 20% to 25% observed a single time. Sequencing was done on a sample of naive CD8+ T cells from blood, with Jurkat cell RNA spiked in. Specified subset: FACS-sorted CD8+CD4-CCR7+CD45RA+ naive T cells. The receptors were gathered from a human donor in good health. Some libraries in this study had Jurkat cell RNA spiked in.

This clonotype showed up many times. The genes are TRBV4-2 and TRBJ2-7; a weak D match, TRBD2 (6 bases). Germline V gene data show CDR1 as LGHNA and CDR2 as YNFKEQ. Trimming took off 0 bases at V and 5 bases at J, with 11 bases between the two ends. CDR3 length equals 14 residues. The CDR3 is CASSQELAKDEQYF. In DNA form, the CDR3 reads TGTGCCAGCAGCCAAGAGCTAGCGAAGGACGAGCAGTACTTC.

Concerning this clonotype: With a much larger clone just one base away, this may be a read error. The chain has TRBV4-3 and TRBJ2-7, with unresolved D. The length of the CDR3 is 13 residues. Per the germline V gene, CDR1 is LGHNA and CDR2 is YSLEER. The CDR3 sequence: CASNQEVSYEQYF. Written as DNA, the CDR3 is TGCGCCAGCAACCAAGAAGTGTCCTACGAGCAGTACTTC.